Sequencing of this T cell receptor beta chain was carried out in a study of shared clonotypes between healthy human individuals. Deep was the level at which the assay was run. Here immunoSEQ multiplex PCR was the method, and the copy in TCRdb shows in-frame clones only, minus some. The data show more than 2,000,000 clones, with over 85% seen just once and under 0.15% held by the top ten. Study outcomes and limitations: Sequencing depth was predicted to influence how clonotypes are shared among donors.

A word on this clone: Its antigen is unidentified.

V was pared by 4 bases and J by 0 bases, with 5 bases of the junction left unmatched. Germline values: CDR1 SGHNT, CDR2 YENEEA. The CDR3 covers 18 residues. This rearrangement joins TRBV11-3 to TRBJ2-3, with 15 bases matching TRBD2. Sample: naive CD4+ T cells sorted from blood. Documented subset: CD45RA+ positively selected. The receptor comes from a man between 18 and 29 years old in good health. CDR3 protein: CASSSGLAGGPSTDTQYF. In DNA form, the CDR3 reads TGTGCCAGCAGCTCGGGACTAGCGGGGGGCCCTAGCACAGATACGCAGTATTTT.